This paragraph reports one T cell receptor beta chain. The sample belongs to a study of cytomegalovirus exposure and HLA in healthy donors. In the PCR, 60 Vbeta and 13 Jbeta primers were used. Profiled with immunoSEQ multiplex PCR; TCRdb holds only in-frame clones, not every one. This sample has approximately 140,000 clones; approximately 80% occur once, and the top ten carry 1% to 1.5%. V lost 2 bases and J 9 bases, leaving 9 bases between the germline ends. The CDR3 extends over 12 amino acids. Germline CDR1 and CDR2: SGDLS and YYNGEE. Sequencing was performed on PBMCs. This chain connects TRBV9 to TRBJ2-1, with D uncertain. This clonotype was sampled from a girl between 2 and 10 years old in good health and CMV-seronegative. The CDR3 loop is CASSVSLSEQFF. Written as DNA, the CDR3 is TGTGCCAGCAGCGTTAGTCTGAGTGAGCAGTTCTTC.